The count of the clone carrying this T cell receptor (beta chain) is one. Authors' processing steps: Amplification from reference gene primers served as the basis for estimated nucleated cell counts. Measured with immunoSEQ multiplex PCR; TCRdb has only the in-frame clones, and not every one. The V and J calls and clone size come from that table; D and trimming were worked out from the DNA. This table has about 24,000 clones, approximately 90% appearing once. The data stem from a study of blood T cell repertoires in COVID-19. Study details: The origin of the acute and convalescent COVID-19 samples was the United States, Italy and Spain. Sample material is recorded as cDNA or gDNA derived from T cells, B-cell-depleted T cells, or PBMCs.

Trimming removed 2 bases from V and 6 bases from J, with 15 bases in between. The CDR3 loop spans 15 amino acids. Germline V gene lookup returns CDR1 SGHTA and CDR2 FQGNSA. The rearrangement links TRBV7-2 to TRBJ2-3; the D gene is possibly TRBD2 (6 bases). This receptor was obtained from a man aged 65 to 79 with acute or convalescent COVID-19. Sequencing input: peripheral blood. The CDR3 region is CASSLLALTGDTQYF. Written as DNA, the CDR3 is TGTGCCAGCAGCTTACTAGCGCTAACCGGGGATACGCAGTATTTT. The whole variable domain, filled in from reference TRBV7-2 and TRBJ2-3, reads GAGVSQSPSNKVTEKGKDVELRCDPISGHTALYWYRQSLGQGLEFLIYFQGNSAPDKSGLPSDRFSAERTGGSVSTLTIQRTQQEDSAVYLCASSLLALTGDTQYFGPGTRLTVL.